This T cell receptor beta chain was identified during a study of cytomegalovirus exposure and HLA in healthy donors. Findings and caveats of the study: In a later analysis, TCR beta V- and J-gene trimming showed a link to a missense DCLRE1C variant. The authors reported that TCR beta sequences could predict HLA-A and HLA-B alleles. These predictions were accurate for most subjects in the first cohort.

Primers: 60 Vbeta forward and 13 Jbeta reverse. Libraries were prepared by immunoSEQ multiplex PCR; TCRdb keeps only in-frame clonotypes and omits some of them. The sample holds under 75,000 clones, 65% to 80% seen once. Though probably carrying unrecorded immune exposures, donors were nominally healthy at sampling. With respect to this clone: The antigen is not known.

V lost 1 base to trimming and J lost 1 base; unmatched junction nucleotides: 8. In germline, CDR1 is SGHTA, CDR2 FQGNSA. There are 17 residues in the CDR3. The origin of this receptor is a man aged 40-55 years in good health and CMV-seropositive. The specimen was PBMCs. This chain uses TRBV7-2 with TRBJ2-7; 9 nucleotides line up with TRBD1. The CDR3 loop is CASSLGVGTGLSYEQYF. CDR3 DNA: TGTGCCAGCAGCTTAGGGGTCGGGACAGGGCTATCCTACGAGCAGTACTTC.